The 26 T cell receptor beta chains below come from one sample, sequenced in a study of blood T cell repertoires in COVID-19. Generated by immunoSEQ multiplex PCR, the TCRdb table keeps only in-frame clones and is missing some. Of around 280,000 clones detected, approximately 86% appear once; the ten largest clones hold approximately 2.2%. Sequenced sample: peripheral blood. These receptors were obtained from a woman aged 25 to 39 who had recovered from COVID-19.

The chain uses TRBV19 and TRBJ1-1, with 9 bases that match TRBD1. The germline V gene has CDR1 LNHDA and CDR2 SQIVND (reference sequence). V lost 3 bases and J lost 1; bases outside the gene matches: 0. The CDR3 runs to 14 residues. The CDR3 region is CASSMTGGNTEAFF. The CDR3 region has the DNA TGTGCCAGTAGTATGACAGGGGGGAACACTGAAGCTTTCTTT.

Here the CDR3 DNA reads TGTGCCAGTAGTATAACCCGGGACACTGAAGCTTTCTTT. Encoded protein: CASSITRDTEAFF. This chain uses TRBV19 with TRBJ1-1; D call uncertain. Germline V lookup: CDR1 LNHDA, CDR2 SQIVND (reference sequence). Trimming took 2 bases from V and 3 from J, leaving 7 bases between them. This CDR3 comprises 13 residues. Full variable domain (rest looked up from reference TRBV19 and TRBJ1-1): DGGITQSPKYLFRKEGQNVTLSCEQNLNHDAMYWYRQDPGQGLRLIYYSQIVNDFQKGDIAEGYSVSREKKESFPLTVTSAQKNPTAFYLCASSITRDTEAFFGQGTRLTVV.

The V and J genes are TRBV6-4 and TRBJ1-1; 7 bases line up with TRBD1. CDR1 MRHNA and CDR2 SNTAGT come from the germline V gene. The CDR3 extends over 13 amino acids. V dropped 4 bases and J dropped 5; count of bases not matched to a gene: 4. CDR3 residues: CASSAIQGTEAFF. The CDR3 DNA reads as TGTGCCAGCAGTGCAATACAGGGGACTGAAGCTTTCTTT.

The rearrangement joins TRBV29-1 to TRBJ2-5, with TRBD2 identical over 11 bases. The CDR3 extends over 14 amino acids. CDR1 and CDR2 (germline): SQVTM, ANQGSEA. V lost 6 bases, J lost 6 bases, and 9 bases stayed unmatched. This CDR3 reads CSVDGASGGKTQYF. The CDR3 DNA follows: TGCAGCGTCGATGGGGCTAGCGGGGGGAAGACCCAGTACTTC.

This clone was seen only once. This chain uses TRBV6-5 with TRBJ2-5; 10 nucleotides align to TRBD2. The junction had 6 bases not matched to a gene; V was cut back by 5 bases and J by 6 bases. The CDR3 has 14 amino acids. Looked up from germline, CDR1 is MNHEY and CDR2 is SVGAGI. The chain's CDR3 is CASSRGLAVQTQYF. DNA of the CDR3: TGTGCCAGCAGTCGCGGACTAGCGGTCCAGACCCAGTACTTC.

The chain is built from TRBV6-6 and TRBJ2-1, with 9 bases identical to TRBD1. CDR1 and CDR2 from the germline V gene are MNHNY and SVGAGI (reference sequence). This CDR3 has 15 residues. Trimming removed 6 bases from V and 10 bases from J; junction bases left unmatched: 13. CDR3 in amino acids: CASRRRDGGQGEQFF. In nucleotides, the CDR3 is TGTGCCAGCAGGCGTAGGGACGGTGGACAGGGGGAGCAGTTCTTC.

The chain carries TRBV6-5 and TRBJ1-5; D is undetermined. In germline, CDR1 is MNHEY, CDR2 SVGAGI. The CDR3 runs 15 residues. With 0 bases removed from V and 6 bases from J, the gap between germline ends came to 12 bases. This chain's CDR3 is CASSYSRGRGQPQHF. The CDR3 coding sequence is TGTGCCAGCAGTTACTCGAGAGGGCGCGGTCAGCCCCAGCATTTT.

The CDR3 DNA is TGTGCCTGGAGGGAGGGTACCACTGAAGCTTTCTTT. This encodes CAWREGTTEAFF. The V and J genes are TRBV30 and TRBJ1-1; D uncertain. CDR1 GTSNPN and CDR2 SVGIG come from the germline V gene (reference sequence). V was shortened by 3 bases and J by 4 bases, with 9 bases between the two germline ends. CDR3 length equals 12 residues.

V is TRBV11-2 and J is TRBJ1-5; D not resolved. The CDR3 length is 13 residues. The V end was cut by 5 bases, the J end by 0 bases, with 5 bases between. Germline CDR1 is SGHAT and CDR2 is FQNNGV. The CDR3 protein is CASSPNSNQPQHF. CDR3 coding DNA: TGTGCCAGCAGCCCAAATAGCAATCAGCCCCAGCATTTT.

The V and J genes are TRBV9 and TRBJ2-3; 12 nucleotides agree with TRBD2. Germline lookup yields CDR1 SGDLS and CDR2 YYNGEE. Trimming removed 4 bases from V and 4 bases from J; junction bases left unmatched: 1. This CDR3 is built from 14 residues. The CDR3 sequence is CASSLAGGADTQYF. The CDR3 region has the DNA TGTGCCAGCAGCCTAGCGGGAGGGGCAGATACGCAGTATTTT.

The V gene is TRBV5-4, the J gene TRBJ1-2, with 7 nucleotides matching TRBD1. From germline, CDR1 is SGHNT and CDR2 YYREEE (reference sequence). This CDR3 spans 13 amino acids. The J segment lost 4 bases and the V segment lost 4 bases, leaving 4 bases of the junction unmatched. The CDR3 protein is CASSRTGAYGYTF. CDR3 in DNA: TGTGCCAGCAGCCGAACAGGGGCCTATGGCTACACCTTC.

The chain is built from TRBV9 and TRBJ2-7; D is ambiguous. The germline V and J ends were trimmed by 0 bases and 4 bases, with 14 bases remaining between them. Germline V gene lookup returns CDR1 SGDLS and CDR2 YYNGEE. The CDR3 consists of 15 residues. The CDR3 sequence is CASSVDMAAPYEQYF. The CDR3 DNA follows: TGTGCCAGCAGCGTAGATATGGCAGCGCCGTACGAGCAGTACTTC. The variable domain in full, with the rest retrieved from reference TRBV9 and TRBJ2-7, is DSGVTQTPKHLITATGQRVTLRCSPRSGDLSVYWYQQSLDQGLQFLIQYYNGEERAKGNILERFSAQQFPDLHSELNLSSLELGDSALYFCASSVDMAAPYEQYFGPGTRLTVT.

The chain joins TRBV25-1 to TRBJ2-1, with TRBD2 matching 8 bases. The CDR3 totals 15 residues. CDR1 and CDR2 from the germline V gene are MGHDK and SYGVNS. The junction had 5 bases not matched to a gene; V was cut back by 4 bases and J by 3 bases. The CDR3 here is CASSVREGIYNEQFF. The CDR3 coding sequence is TGTGCCAGCAGTGTACGGGAGGGTATCTACAATGAGCAGTTCTTC.

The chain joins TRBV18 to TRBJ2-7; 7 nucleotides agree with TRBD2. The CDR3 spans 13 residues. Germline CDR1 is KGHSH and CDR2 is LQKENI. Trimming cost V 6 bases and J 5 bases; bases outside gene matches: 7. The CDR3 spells CASSLGTNDEQYF. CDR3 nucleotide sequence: TGTGCCAGCTCCCTTGGGACTAACGACGAGCAGTACTTC.

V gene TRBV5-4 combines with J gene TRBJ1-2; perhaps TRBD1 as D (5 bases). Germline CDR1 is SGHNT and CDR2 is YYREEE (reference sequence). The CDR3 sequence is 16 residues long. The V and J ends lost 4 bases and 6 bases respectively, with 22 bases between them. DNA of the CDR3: TGTGCCAGCAGCCCGGCAATGGGCAGTATAGGGGATGGCTACACCTTC. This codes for CASSPAMGSIGDGYTF.

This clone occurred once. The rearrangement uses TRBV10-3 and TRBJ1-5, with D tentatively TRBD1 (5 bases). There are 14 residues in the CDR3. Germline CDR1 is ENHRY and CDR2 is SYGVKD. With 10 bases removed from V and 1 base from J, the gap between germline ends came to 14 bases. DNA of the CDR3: TGTGCCACGACAGCTGTGTGGAGCAATCAGCCCCAGCATTTT. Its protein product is CATTAVWSNQPQHF.

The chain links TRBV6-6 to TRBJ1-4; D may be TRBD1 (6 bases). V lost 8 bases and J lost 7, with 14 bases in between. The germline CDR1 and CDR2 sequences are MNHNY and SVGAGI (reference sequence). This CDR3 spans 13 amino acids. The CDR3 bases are TGTGCCAGCTTAGGGGGTTGGAGTGAAAAACTGTTTTTT. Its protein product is CASLGGWSEKLFF.

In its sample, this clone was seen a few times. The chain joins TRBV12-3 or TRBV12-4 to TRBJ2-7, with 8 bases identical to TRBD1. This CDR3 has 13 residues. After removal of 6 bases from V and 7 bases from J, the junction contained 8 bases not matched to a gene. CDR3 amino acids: CASSRQGAGEQYF. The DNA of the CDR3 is TGTGCCAGCAGCCGCCAGGGGGCCGGGGAGCAGTACTTC.

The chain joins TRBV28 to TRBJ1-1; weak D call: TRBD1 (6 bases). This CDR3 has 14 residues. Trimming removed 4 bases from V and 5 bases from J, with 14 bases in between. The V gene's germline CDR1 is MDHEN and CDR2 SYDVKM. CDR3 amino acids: CASSSLRGMTEAFF. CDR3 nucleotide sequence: TGTGCCAGCAGTTCACTAAGGGGGATGACTGAAGCTTTCTTT.

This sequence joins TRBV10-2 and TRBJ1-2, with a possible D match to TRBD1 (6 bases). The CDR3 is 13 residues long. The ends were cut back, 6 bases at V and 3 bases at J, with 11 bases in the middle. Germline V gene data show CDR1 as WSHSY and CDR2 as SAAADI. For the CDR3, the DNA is TGCGCCAGCAGGCCAGGGGACCACTATGGCTACACCTTC. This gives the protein CASRPGDHYGYTF.

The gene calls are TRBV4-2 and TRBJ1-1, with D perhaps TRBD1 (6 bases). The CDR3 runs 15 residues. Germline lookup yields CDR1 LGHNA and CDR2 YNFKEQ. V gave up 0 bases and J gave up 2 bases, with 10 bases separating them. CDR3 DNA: TGTGCCAGCAGCCAAGATAAGGGGGTCAACACTGAAGCTTTCTTT. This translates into CASSQDKGVNTEAFF.

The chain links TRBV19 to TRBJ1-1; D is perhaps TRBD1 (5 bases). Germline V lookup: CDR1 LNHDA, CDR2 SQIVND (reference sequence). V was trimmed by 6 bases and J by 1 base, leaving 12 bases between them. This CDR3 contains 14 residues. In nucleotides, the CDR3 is TGTGCCAGTAGCCCCAGGGCGAGGAACACTGAAGCTTTCTTT. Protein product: CASSPRARNTEAFF.

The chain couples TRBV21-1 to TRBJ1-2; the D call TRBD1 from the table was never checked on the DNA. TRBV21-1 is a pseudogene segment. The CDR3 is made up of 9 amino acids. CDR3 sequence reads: CATPRGGTF. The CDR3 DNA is TGTGCCACCCCCAGGGGTGGCACCTTC.

CDR3 bases: TGTGCCAGCAGTTTAGGACAGGGGATCGATGGCTACACCTTC. Protein: CASSLGQGIDGYTF. V and J are TRBV28 and TRBJ1-2; TRBD1 aligns across 9 bases. The CDR3 spans 14 residues. Germline loops: CDR1 MDHEN, CDR2 SYDVKM. V shed 2 bases, J shed 6 bases, and the junction held 4 bases outside the gene matches.

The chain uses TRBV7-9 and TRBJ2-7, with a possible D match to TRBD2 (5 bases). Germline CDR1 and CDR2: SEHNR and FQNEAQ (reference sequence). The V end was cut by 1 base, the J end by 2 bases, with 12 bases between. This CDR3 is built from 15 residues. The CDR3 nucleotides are TGTGCCAGCAGCTTAGTTACATCGGGGACCTACGAGCAGTACTTC. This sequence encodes CASSLVTSGTYEQYF.

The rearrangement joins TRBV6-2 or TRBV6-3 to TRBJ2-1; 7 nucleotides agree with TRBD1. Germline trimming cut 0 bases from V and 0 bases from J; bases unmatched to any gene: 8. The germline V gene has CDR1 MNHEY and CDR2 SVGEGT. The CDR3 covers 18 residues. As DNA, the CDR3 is TGTGCCAGCAGTTACTCGAGGGGGCGAGATAGCTCCTACAATGAGCAGTTCTTC. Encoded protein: CASSYSRGRDSSYNEQFF.